The T cell receptor beta chain described here comes from a study of cytomegalovirus exposure and HLA in healthy donors. For this clone: The antigen is undetermined.

The CDR3 runs 17 residues. V lost 4 bases, J lost 2 bases, and 8 bases stayed unmatched. The germline V gene encodes CDR1 SEHNR and CDR2 FQNEAQ (reference sequence). It was with 60 Vbeta and 13 Jbeta primers that the PCR ran. Assay used: immunoSEQ multiplex PCR; TCRdb lists only in-frame clones, some missing. In the table there are roughly 140,000 clones, 75% to 85% of which are singletons. The study's findings and limits: Immune exposure information available was restricted to CMV serostatus. Reportedly, a later analysis found an Asian-associated ancestry cluster had fewer N-insertions than the approximately 670-donor mean. As a later analysis revealed, most CMV-associated TCR beta chains appeared HLA-restricted.

The rearrangement joins TRBV7-9 to TRBJ1-4, with 9 bases fitting TRBD1. The sequence derives from a man aged 40-49 years in good health and CMV-seronegative. Sequenced material: PBMCs. CDR3 residues: CASSSLDRGSTNEKLFF. The CDR3 region has the DNA TGTGCCAGCAGCTCACTGGACAGGGGAAGTACTAATGAAAAACTGTTTTTT.